This TCR beta chain is from a study of cytomegalovirus exposure and HLA in healthy donors. Study outcomes and limitations: It was confirmed in vitro that a few of the CMV-associated chains were specific for CMV antigens.

Repertoires were generated with immunoSEQ multiplex PCR, while TCRdb's copy carries only in-frame clones and drops some. The profile shows about 73,000 clones, about 95% of them singletons. A note on this clone: Its antigen remains unknown.

The CDR3 runs 15 residues. J gave up 4 bases and V 6 bases, and 12 bases lay outside the gene matches. Germline V gives CDR1 MNHEY, CDR2 SMNVEV (reference sequence). The V gene is TRBV27, the J gene TRBJ2-7, with 7 nucleotides matching TRBD1. The sequence derives from a man between 18 and 29 years old in good health and CMV-seronegative. The specimen sequenced was PBMCs. CDR3 sequence (DNA): TGTGCCAGCAGACGGAAAAGGGACAGCGCTTACGAGCAGTACTTC. Amino acid sequence: CASRRKRDSAYEQYF.